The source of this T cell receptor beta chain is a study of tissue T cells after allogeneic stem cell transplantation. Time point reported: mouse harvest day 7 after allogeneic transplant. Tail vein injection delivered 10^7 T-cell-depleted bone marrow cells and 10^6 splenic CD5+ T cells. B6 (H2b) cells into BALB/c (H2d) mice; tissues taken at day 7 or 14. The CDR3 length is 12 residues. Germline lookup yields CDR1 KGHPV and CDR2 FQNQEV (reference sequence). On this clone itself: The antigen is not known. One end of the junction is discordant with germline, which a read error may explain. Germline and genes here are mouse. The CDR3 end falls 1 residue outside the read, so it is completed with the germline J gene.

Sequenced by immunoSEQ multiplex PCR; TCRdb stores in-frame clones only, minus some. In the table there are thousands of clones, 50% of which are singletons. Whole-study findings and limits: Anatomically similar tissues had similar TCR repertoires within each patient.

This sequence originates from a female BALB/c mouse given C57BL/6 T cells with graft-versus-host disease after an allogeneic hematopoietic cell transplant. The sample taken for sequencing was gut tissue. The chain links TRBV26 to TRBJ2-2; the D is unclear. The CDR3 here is CAGSRNTGQLYF. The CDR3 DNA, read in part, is TGTGCCGGCAGCAGAAACACCGGGCAGCTCTAC.